This TCR beta chain comes out of a study of human T cells and chemical hapten exposure. Study in general: Women made up most patients, who had alopecia areata, totalis or universalis.

This clonotype occurred many times. The CDR3 totals 14 residues. The V end lost 7 bases, the J end lost 3 bases, and 13 bases lay between the germline ends. Time point noted: pre-sensitization, week 0. Treatment given: therapeutic diphenylcyclopropenone sensitization with weekly scalp DPC. Ahead of each patch test application, blood was drawn. What the library attached to individual cDNA molecules were unique molecular identifiers. One entry per CDR3 protein results from TCRdb running MiXCR on the RACE reads. Among approximately 370,000 distinct CDR3 sequences listed, approximately 5% were seen once. This chain uses TRBV12-3 or TRBV12-4 with TRBJ1-3; possibly TRBD1 for D (6 bases). The receptor was derived from a woman younger than 35 with alopecia areata. Some clones in this sample may be carry-over from other donors' samples. Sequences were derived from whole blood, sampled in connection with sensitization to the hapten diphenylcyclopropenone (DPC). CDR3 residues: CASTLTGFGNTIYF. Written as DNA, the CDR3 is TGTGCCAGCACCCTTACAGGGTTTGGAAACACCATATATTTT.